The TCR beta chain described here comes from a study of blood T cell repertoires in COVID-19. Study information: Spain, Italy and the United States supplied samples that represented acute and convalescent COVID-19.

Authors' methods: The authors estimated nucleated cell counts from reference gene primer amplification. Profiling relied on immunoSEQ multiplex PCR, and the TCRdb table lists in-frame clones only, not all of them. Clone size and the V and J calls come from that table; the DNA yielded D and trimming. The sample holds under 250,000 clones, approximately 86% seen once. Germline V gene data show CDR1 as SGHRS and CDR2 as YFSETQ. The CDR3 extends over 14 amino acids. Trimming took off 4 bases at V and 0 bases at J, with 11 bases between the two ends. Source material: peripheral blood. The sequence derives from a woman aged 55-69 years who had recovered from COVID-19. The V and J genes are TRBV5-1 and TRBJ2-7; weak D call: TRBD2 (5 bases). CDR3 in amino acids: CASSGGRGSYEQYF. In DNA, the CDR3 is TGCGCCAGCAGCGGCGGTCGGGGCTCCTACGAGCAGTACTTC.